Ten or more counts support the clone carrying this TCR beta chain. Antigen specificity is unknown. The CDR3 is made up of 15 amino acids. V lost 3 bases and J lost 2, with 14 bases in between. Germline lookup yields CDR1 MDHEN and CDR2 SYDVKM. The data were obtained in a study of prognosis after radiotherapy for stage I lung cancer. Across the study: Of the enrolled patients, under 15 had newly diagnosed primary stage I lung tumors, while roughly 5 had oligometastatic NSCLC following surgical resection of the primary tumor. A few patients developed distant metastases (median roughly seven months) after radiotherapy; around 15 showed no significant progression. Histologically, the tumors comprised squamous cell carcinoma in roughly seven patients and adenocarcinoma in approximately twelve.

CDR3 of TCR beta was amplified from genomic DNA via a two-round multiplex PCR. First-round PCR amplification was performed with primers specific to each TRBV and TRBJ gene. TCRdb reprocessed the multiplex PCR reads via MiXCR and lists one record per CDR3 protein. The table lists around 59,000 distinct CDR3 sequences, about 25% of them singletons. Study-wide points: Median unique TCR clone counts of about 9,700 versus 6,500 showed a fall after stereotactic body radiation therapy.

Source: PBMCs, taken before or after stereotactic body radiation therapy (not recorded which). The chain employs TRBV28 and TRBJ2-7, with unresolved D. The TCR comes from a donor over 45 with non-small cell lung cancer. CDR3 DNA sequence: TGTGCCAGCAGTTTTGCTGTTCGGGCTACCTACGAGCAGTACTTC. Protein sequence: CASSFAVRATYEQYF.